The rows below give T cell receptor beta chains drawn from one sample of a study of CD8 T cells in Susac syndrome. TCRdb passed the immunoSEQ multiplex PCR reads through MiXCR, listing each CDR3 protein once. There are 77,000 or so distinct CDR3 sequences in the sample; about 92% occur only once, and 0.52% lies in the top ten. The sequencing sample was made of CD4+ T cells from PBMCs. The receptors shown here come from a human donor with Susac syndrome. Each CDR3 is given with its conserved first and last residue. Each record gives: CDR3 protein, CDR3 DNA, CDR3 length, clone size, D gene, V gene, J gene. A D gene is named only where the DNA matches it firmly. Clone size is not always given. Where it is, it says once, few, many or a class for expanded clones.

CASSAKSTVYGYTF,TGTGCCAGCAGCGCCAAATCGACGGTCTATGGCTACACCTTC,14,-,-,TRBV13,TRBJ1-2
CASSNRDLYEQYF,TGTGCCAGCAGCAACCGGGACCTCTACGAGCAGTACTTC,13,-,-,TRBV7-2,TRBJ2-7
CSVRPSGAKETQYF,TGCAGCGTTCGTCCTAGCGGGGCCAAAGAGACCCAGTACTTC,14,-,TRBD2,TRBV29-1,TRBJ2-5
CASSLGETALPYGYTF,TGTGCCAGCAGCTTGGGGGAGACAGCCCTCCCCTATGGCTACACCTTC,16,-,-,TRBV5-6,TRBJ1-2
CASSLGLTETYGYTF,TGTGCCAGCAGCTTGGGCCTCACGGAGACCTATGGCTACACCTTC,15,-,-,TRBV5-6,TRBJ1-2
CASSRGPGELFF,TGCGCCAGCAGCCGGGGTCCCGGGGAGCTGTTTTTT,12,once,-,TRBV4-3,TRBJ2-2
CASSQVGLAGGPDEQYF,TGCGCCAGCAGCCAAGTAGGACTAGCGGGAGGGCCTGACGAGCAGTACTTC,17,-,TRBD2,TRBV4-3,TRBJ2-7
CASSYRTASSGANVLTF,TGTGCCAGCAGCTACCGGACTGCTAGCTCTGGGGCCAACGTCCTGACTTTC,17,-,-,TRBV7-2,TRBJ2-6
CASSSYRDRRLGRRNEQFF,TGTGCCAGCAGCTCATACCGGGACAGGAGACTAGGACGAAGGAATGAGCAGTTCTTC,19,-,TRBD1,TRBV12-3/TRBV12-4,TRBJ2-1
CATSGGRESGEQFF,TGTGCCACCAGTGGTGGCAGGGAGTCGGGTGAGCAGTTCTTC,14,-,-,TRBV24-1,TRBJ2-1
CASSYSTREGYNEQFF,TGTGCCAGCAGTTACTCGACACGGGAGGGCTACAATGAGCAGTTCTTC,16,-,TRBD2,TRBV6-5,TRBJ2-1
CASSYSTVRDNYGYTF,TGTGCCAGCAGTTACTCGACGGTGCGGGATAACTATGGCTACACCTTC,16,-,-,TRBV6-5,TRBJ1-2
CASSSSWETQYF,TGTGCCAGCAGTTCTAGCTGGGAGACCCAGTACTTC,12,-,-,TRBV6-5,TRBJ2-5
CASKQRHVQDEQFF,TGTGCCAGTAAGCAAAGGCATGTTCAGGATGAGCAGTTCTTC,14,-,-,TRBV19,TRBJ2-1
CSVGQPGEPTQYF,TGCAGCGTGGGACAGCCAGGAGAACCTACGCAGTATTTT,13,-,TRBD1,TRBV29-1,TRBJ2-3
CSALGPSSYNEQFF,TGCAGTGCCCTCGGGCCTAGCTCCTACAATGAGCAGTTCTTC,14,-,-,TRBV20-1,TRBJ2-1